The sequence of this T cell receptor beta chain was determined in a study of blood T cells in healthy people across ages. Next came a second PCR, run for about 7 to 12 cycles, which used a sample-barcoded 5' primer along with a J-beta primer mix. TCRdb analysed the 5' RACE reads with MiXCR anew, one entry per CDR3 protein. The sample lists roughly 1.7 million distinct CDR3 sequences, roughly 30% occurring once. Study outcomes and limitations: Using unsorted PBMCs precluded a conclusive naive versus antigen-experienced comparison.

This clonotype occurred a few times. Its specificity is not known. Trimming took 1 base from V and 5 from J, leaving 17 bases between them. This CDR3 has 16 residues. CDR1 is LNHNV, CDR2 YYDKDF, per germline (reference sequence). The chain is built from TRBV15 and TRBJ2-5; possibly TRBD2 for D (5 bases). The TCR comes from a woman in her 30s in good health. The sample consisted of blood. CDR3 coding DNA: TGTGCCACCAGCAGAGCTCGGGGTAGCCAGGAGGAGACCCAGTACTTC. It encodes CATSRARGSQEETQYF.